Reported below is one T cell receptor beta chain. This clone occurred once. The antigen this receptor binds is unknown. Per-nucleotide qualities are absent, and no much larger clonotype sits a single base away. The donors were included in the validation cohort of some 120 subjects, a group kept apart from the roughly 610-subject first cohort. The data were taken from a study of cytomegalovirus exposure and HLA in healthy donors (dated by TCRdb to 2016 to 2017). Broadly, across the study: According to a later analysis, the approximately 120 validation repertoires were produced on the same platform as the roughly 600 repertoires of the first cohort. The study combined high-throughput TCR immunosequencing, statistical association of individual TCRs with disease status, and machine learning to predict cytomegalovirus infection status. Along with the approximately 650-subject first cohort, a separate validation cohort of over a hundred different subjects was used. The study aimed to test whether cataloging public T cell receptors could reveal signatures of past pathogen exposure. What the research found in general, with its limitations: Subsequent analysis determined that TCRs grouped into clusters in the first cohort also showed a tendency toward co-occurrence across the roughly 110 validation repertoires, and approximately 94% of cluster scores exceeded 0. According to the authors, the approach could potentially be generalized to other disease states and immunological phenotypes. Three of the identified cytomegalovirus-associated TCR beta chains were confirmed in vitro to be specific for cytomegalovirus antigens. A later analysis lacked HLA typing for the validation cohort, so it scored co-occurrence in that cohort across all 130 or so repertoires. The classifier was reported to diagnose cytomegalovirus status with high specificity and sensitivity in both the original cohort and the validation cohort. In the study, 164 TCR beta chains were listed as associated with cytomegalovirus. Most TCR sequences were observed very rarely across donors, whereas some public TCRs were present in many individuals.

From its cysteine to its phenylalanine, the CDR3 spans 15 amino acids. Only CDR3 DNA remains: 45 bases, in frame from the first base. Germline trimming amounts to 1 base on V and 2 bases on J, with 2 as the count of junction bases outside the gene matches. CDR1 and CDR2 are read off the germline V gene (reference sequence) as SGHNT and YYREEE. The method was the immunoSEQ multiplex PCR assay. The published analysis was carried out like this. A statistical classification framework was developed to diagnose cytomegalovirus status using the catalog of TCR beta chain sequences. TCRdb holds this immuneACCESS table with in-frame rearrangements only. Some clones are missing; in checked studies, unresolved V genes explain under half, and the rest has no known cause. That table furnishes V, J and clone size, whereas the DNA furnished D and trimming. The sample data list some 250,000 clones, and around 90% of these were observed just once. Approximately 0.34% of the sample is in the top ten clones.

The chain is made from TRBV5-4 and TRBJ2-3; 9 bases in between match TRBD2. The sample consisted of PBMCs. The receptor was isolated from a woman aged 18-35 years in good health and CMV-seronegative. CDR3 sequence: CASSLSGLATDTQYF. The DNA is as follows: TGTGCCAGCAGCTTGTCGGGACTAGCCACAGATACGCAGTATTTT.